The 18 T cell receptor beta chains presented below share a single source sample, sequenced in a study of vaccination and CD4 T cells after COVID-19. These receptors' antigens are unknown. Indicated treatment: approximately 9-day PBMC culture with coronavirus spike peptide pools or control peptides (ViraFEST assay). Sequencing of the DNA from cultured CD4+ T cells was carried out with the Oncomine TCR Beta short-read assay. A single record per CDR3 protein comes from TCRdb applying MiXCR to the PCR reads. The sample consists of about 13,000 distinct CDR3 sequences, around 59% of them appearing once. Material for sequencing was CD4+ T cells from blood, cultured in vitro. Receptors originate from a human donor who had recovered from COVID-19.

The chain couples TRBV27 to TRBJ1-1; 9 bases are shared with TRBD1. Germline trimming cut 5 bases from V and 6 bases from J; bases unmatched to any gene: 4. The length of the CDR3 is 13 residues. Germline values: CDR1 MNHEY, CDR2 SMNVEV (reference sequence). The CDR3 is CASSAQGAAEAFF. The CDR3 coding sequence is TGTGCCAGCAGTGCACAGGGGGCTGCTGAAGCTTTCTTT.

This CDR3 reads CASSSPLRGSDGYTF. Here the CDR3 DNA reads TGTGCCAGCAGTAGCCCCCTGAGAGGGTCGGATGGCTACACCTTC. The chain uses TRBV27 and TRBJ1-2; no clear D. Germline V gene data show CDR1 as MNHEY and CDR2 as SMNVEV (reference sequence). V gave up 5 bases and J gave up 6 bases, with 19 bases separating them. The CDR3 totals 15 residues.

V and J are TRBV21-1 and TRBJ2-5; no DNA check was done on the table's D call, TRBD1. TRBV21-1 is termed a pseudogene. The CDR3 sequence is 16 residues long. The CDR3 DNA reads TGTGCCAGCAGCAAACCTAAAGGACACAAACAAGAGACCCAGTACTTC. Its protein is CASSKPKGHKQETQYF.

The chain carries TRBV20-1 and TRBJ1-5; the match to TRBD1 covers 8 bases. Germline V lookup: CDR1 DFQATT, CDR2 SNEGSKA (reference sequence). The CDR3 covers 14 residues. Trimming took 5 bases from V and 4 from J; bases not matched to a gene: 7. This chain's CDR3 is CSAGPQGANQPQHF. DNA of the CDR3: TGCAGTGCTGGGCCCCAGGGGGCTAATCAGCCCCAGCATTTT.

The J gene is TRBJ1-5, the V gene TRBV12-3 or TRBV12-4; D is unresolved. This CDR3 has 17 residues. The V end was cut by 3 bases, the J end by 1 base, with 16 bases between. In DNA form, the CDR3 reads TGTGCCAGCAGTTTTGGAGGCGGGGTGAGGAGCAATCAGCCCCAGCATTTT. This codes for CASSFGGGVRSNQPQHF.

This clonotype occurred a few times. This chain uses TRBV6-1 with TRBJ1-3; possible D gene TRBD1, 6 bases. The ends were cut back, 8 bases at V and 2 bases at J, with 13 bases in the middle. Germline values: CDR1 MNHNS, CDR2 SASEGT. There are 14 residues in the CDR3. DNA for the CDR3: TGTGCCAGCGGCGCGGGGGCGCCTGGAAACACCATATATTTT. Its translation is CASGAGAPGNTIYF.

The rearrangement joins TRBV19 to TRBJ2-3, with unresolved D. The length of the CDR3 is 12 residues. V lost 3 bases, J lost 4 bases, and 5 bases lay in between. Germline V lookup: CDR1 LNHDA, CDR2 SQIVND (reference sequence). The CDR3 DNA is TGTGCCAGTAGTATGTTAGCAGATACGCAGTATTTT. It specifies CASSMLADTQYF.

This clonotype was counted a few times. This sequence joins TRBV6-1 and TRBJ1-5; 10 positions match TRBD1. Per germline, CDR1 MNHNS and CDR2 SASEGT. The length of the CDR3 is 17 residues. The J segment lost 7 bases and the V segment lost 5 bases, leaving 14 bases of the junction unmatched. As DNA, the CDR3 is TGTGCCAGCAGTCCTCGTTTCGGGACAGGGGTGGGCCAGCCCCAGCATTTT. Translated, it gives CASSPRFGTGVGQPQHF.

This sequence joins TRBV28 and TRBJ2-3, with a possible D match to TRBD1 (6 bases). V dropped 5 bases and J dropped 4 bases, with 16 bases sitting between them. The CDR3 is 15 amino acids. Germline V lookup: CDR1 MDHEN, CDR2 SYDVKM. CDR3 sequence reads: CASSTRTVKADTQYF. The CDR3 bases are TGTGCCAGCAGTACCCGGACAGTGAAGGCAGATACGCAGTATTTT.

The rearrangement links TRBV10-3 to TRBJ2-2; 7 nucleotides match TRBD2. This CDR3 is 14 amino acids long. The germline CDR1 and CDR2 sequences are ENHRY and SYGVKD. J gave up 7 bases and V 7 bases, and 9 bases lay outside the gene matches. The CDR3 spells CAITREGAGGELFF. The CDR3 coding sequence is TGTGCCATCACCAGGGAGGGAGCTGGCGGGGAGCTGTTTTTT.

V and J are TRBV28 and TRBJ2-2; D gene unclear. The CDR3 covers 12 residues. Germline V gene data show CDR1 as MDHEN and CDR2 as SYDVKM. V was clipped by 6 bases and J by 5 bases, with 7 bases between them. CDR3: CASSLRTGELFF. Written as DNA, the CDR3 is TGTGCCAGCAGCCTCAGAACCGGGGAGCTGTTTTTT. The variable domain in full, completed from reference TRBV28 and TRBJ2-2, reads DVKVTQSSRYLVKRTGEKVFLECVQDMDHENMFWYRQDPGLGLRLIYFSYDVKMKEKGDIPEGYSVSREKKERFSLILESASTNQTSMYLCASSLRTGELFFGEGSRLTVL.

This clonotype has just a few counts. The V call is TRBV25-1, the J call TRBJ1-5; D remains ambiguous. V was shortened by 10 bases and J by 4 bases, with 2 bases between the two germline ends. Germline V gene sequence: CDR1 MGHDK, CDR2 SYGVNS. The CDR3 has 9 amino acids. CDR3 nucleotide sequence: TGTGCCATGAATCAGCCCCAGCATTTT. The encoded protein is CAMNQPQHF.

The chain has TRBV24-1 and TRBJ2-2, with TRBD2 as a possible D gene (7 bases). The CDR3 is 15 residues long. Trimming removed 9 bases at V and 2 bases at J, with 15 bases between. CDR1 and CDR2 (germline): KGHDR, SFDVKD. The chain's CDR3 is CATGGAGDNTGELFF. DNA of the CDR3: TGTGCCACCGGGGGGGCAGGGGATAACACCGGGGAGCTGTTTTTT.

About this clonotype itself: One end of the junction does not line up with germline, which may come from a read error. The chain combines TRBV7-9 with TRBJ2-7; D might be TRBD1 or TRBD2, each matching 7 bases. Germline V lookup: CDR1 SEHNR, CDR2 FQNEAQ (reference sequence). The CDR3 is 14 amino acids. This CDR3 reads CASSVGGTVYEQYF. The CDR3 nucleotides read TGCGCCAGCAGCGTGGGAGGGACAGTCTACGAGCAGTACTTC.

V and J are TRBV6-5 and TRBJ2-1; the match to TRBD1 covers 9 bases. The trim removed 4 bases at V and 15 bases at J, leaving 7 bases unmatched. Germline lookup yields CDR1 MNHEY and CDR2 SVGAGI. The CDR3 spans 12 residues. The DNA of the CDR3 is TGTGCCAGCAGTTTATTAGGGACAGGGTGGTTCTTC. It is translated as CASSLLGTGWFF.

This clonotype came up a few times. V gene TRBV2 combines with J gene TRBJ1-5; D is unresolved. The CDR3 is made up of 12 amino acids. Germline CDR1 is SNHLY and CDR2 is FYNNEI. V shed 4 bases and J shed 5 bases, with 6 bases lying between them. The CDR3 is CASSGGDQPQHF. DNA for the CDR3: TGTGCCAGCAGTGGCGGGGATCAGCCCCAGCATTTT.

This chain links TRBV20-1 with TRBJ1-2; TRBD1 matches 7 bases. In germline, CDR1 is DFQATT, CDR2 SNEGSKA (reference sequence). V lost 3 bases and J lost 6; bases outside the gene matches: 7. CDR3 length equals 13 residues. The CDR3 region has the DNA TGCAGTGCTAGTGAAGGGGGCAGGAATGGCTACACCTTC. Translation: CSASEGGRNGYTF.

V and J are TRBV11-3 and TRBJ1-2, with D possibly being TRBD1 (5 bases). V gave up 6 bases and J gave up 4 bases, with 12 bases separating them. There are 13 residues in the CDR3. The germline gives CDR1 SGHNT, CDR2 YENEEA. The CDR3 sequence: CASRPGWGYGYTF. The CDR3 nucleotides read TGTGCCAGCAGGCCAGGGTGGGGCTATGGCTACACCTTC. Combining the CDR3 with reference TRBV11-3 and TRBJ1-2 gives the whole variable domain EAGVVQSPRYKIIEKKQPVAFWCNPISGHNTLYWYLQNLGQGPELLIRYENEEAVDDSQLPKDRFSAERLKGVDSTLKIQPAELGDSAVYLCASRPGWGYGYTFGSGTRLTVV.